A selection of T cell receptor beta chains follows, all from one sample in a study of response to subunit inactivated influenza vaccine. From the RT-PCR reads, TCRdb called clonotypes with MiXCR, one entry per CDR3 protein. The data contain about 540,000 distinct CDR3 sequences, around a quarter of them singletons. This same sample was also taken into another study, of T cells expressing NK-cell markers.

The sample consisted of CD4+ T cells sorted from PBMCs, taken approximately 12 days after vaccination. The source is a man over 45 who received an inactivated influenza vaccine. Both conserved end residues are part of each CDR3. A D gene is named only where the DNA matches it firmly. Expanded clones are given a class, and other clones once, few, many or no size at all.

clone size: .; V gene: TRBV4-1; J gene: TRBJ2-7; D gene: TRBD2; CDR3 DNA: TGCGCCAGCAGCCAAGTTTGGGGACTAGCGGGAGGTACTTCCTACGAGCAGTACTTC; CDR3 protein: CASSQVWGLAGGTSYEQYF
clone size: .; V gene: TRBV10-3; J gene: TRBJ2-7; D gene: TRBD2; CDR3 DNA: TGTGCCAGCGACCCGGGACTAGCGGGATCAAGGGAGCAGTACTTC; CDR3 protein: CASDPGLAGSREQYF
clone size: .; V gene: TRBV10-1; J gene: TRBJ2-7; D gene: TRBD1; CDR3 DNA: TGCGCCACCAGGAATGGACAGGGGATCTACGAGCAGTACTTC; CDR3 protein: CATRNGQGIYEQYF
clone size: few; V gene: TRBV20-1; J gene: TRBJ2-1; D gene: TRBD2; CDR3 DNA: TGCAGTGCTAGAGCATCTAGCGGGGGGGCCTACAATGAGCAGTTCTTC; CDR3 protein: CSARASSGGAYNEQFF
clone size: .; V gene: TRBV7-8; J gene: TRBJ1-5; D gene: .; CDR3 DNA: TGTGCCAGCAGCTTAGCCATATATAGCAATCAGCCCCAGCATTTT; CDR3 protein: CASSLAIYSNQPQHF
clone size: .; V gene: TRBV20-1; J gene: TRBJ2-3; D gene: .; CDR3 DNA: TGCAGTGCCCCGCCGGCGGGAAGAGCTCCAGATACGCAGTATTTT; CDR3 protein: CSAPPAGRAPDTQYF
clone size: .; V gene: TRBV12-5; J gene: TRBJ2-1; D gene: TRBD1; CDR3 DNA: TGTGCTAGTGGTTTGGTACTCGGACAGGGGGAAGACAATGAGCAGTTCTTC; CDR3 protein: CASGLVLGQGEDNEQFF
clone size: .; V gene: TRBV7-2; J gene: TRBJ1-6; D gene: .; CDR3 DNA: TGTGCCAGCAGCTTATCGGGGGGGCCGTCCTATAATTCACCCCTCCACTTT; CDR3 protein: CASSLSGGPSYNSPLHF
clone size: few; V gene: TRBV5-5; J gene: TRBJ1-6; D gene: .; CDR3 DNA: TGTGCCAGCAGCTTGGGACAGTACTCCTATAATTCACCCCTCCACTTT; CDR3 protein: CASSLGQYSYNSPLHF
clone size: .; V gene: TRBV18; J gene: TRBJ2-7; D gene: TRBD1; CDR3 DNA: TGTGCCAGCTCATCAAGGGAAGTTTTACGGGACAGGGGGCTTGAGCAGTACTTC; CDR3 protein: CASSSREVLRDRGLEQYF
clone size: few; V gene: TRBV5-1; J gene: TRBJ1-1; D gene: .; CDR3 DNA: TGCGCCAGCAGCCTGGGCGGCAGGGCGAACACTGAAGCTTTCTTT; CDR3 protein: CASSLGGRANTEAFF
clone size: few; V gene: TRBV6-5; J gene: TRBJ2-4; D gene: .; CDR3 DNA: TGTGCCAGCAGTTACTCGATACAGATAGCCAAAAACATTCAGTACTTC; CDR3 protein: CASSYSIQIAKNIQYF
clone size: many; V gene: TRBV11-2; J gene: TRBJ2-7; D gene: .; CDR3 DNA: TGTGCCAGCAGCTTAGTGGAGGGCTACGAGCAGTACTTC; CDR3 protein: CASSLVEGYEQYF
clone size: .; V gene: TRBV19; J gene: TRBJ2-7; D gene: .; CDR3 DNA: TGTGCCAGTAGTACAACGGGAGTAACCTACGAGCAGTACTTC; CDR3 protein: CASSTTGVTYEQYF
clone size: few; V gene: TRBV20-1; J gene: TRBJ1-5; D gene: .; CDR3 DNA: TGCAGTGCTAGAGGGGAGGGAGGTGTCGGGCCCCAGCATTTT; CDR3 protein: CSARGEGGVGPQHF
clone size: many; V gene: TRBV29-1; J gene: TRBJ2-2; D gene: .; CDR3 DNA: TGCAGTGACCGGGACTTCACGAACACCGGGGAGCTGTTTTTT; CDR3 protein: CSDRDFTNTGELFF
clone size: once; V gene: TRBV28; J gene: TRBJ1-5; D gene: .; CDR3 DNA: TGTGCCAGCGGTTTCCGACTCCCAGGTCAGCCCCAGCATTTT; CDR3 protein: CASGFRLPGQPQHF
clone size: .; V gene: TRBV20-1; J gene: TRBJ2-1; D gene: .; CDR3 DNA: TGCAGTGCTAGAGATCTCGGGGCCTCCTACAATGAGCAGTTCTTC; CDR3 protein: CSARDLGASYNEQFF
clone size: many; V gene: TRBV12-3/TRBV12-4; J gene: TRBJ2-5; D gene: TRBD1; CDR3 DNA: TGTGCCAGCAGCATGGGACAGGGGCTGGCAGAGACCCAGTACTTC; CDR3 protein: CASSMGQGLAETQYF
clone size: few; V gene: TRBV6-5; J gene: TRBJ1-5; D gene: .; CDR3 DNA: TGTGCCAGCGGCCGGAATCAGCCCCAGCATTTT; CDR3 protein: CASGRNQPQHF
clone size: .; V gene: TRBV11-2; J gene: TRBJ1-3; D gene: .; CDR3 DNA: TGTGCCAGCTCTATCTCTGGAAACACCATATATTTT; CDR3 protein: CASSISGNTIYF
clone size: few; V gene: TRBV11-2; J gene: TRBJ2-4; D gene: TRBD2; CDR3 DNA: TGTGCCAGCAGCTTGGACTTAGCGGGAGGCAGCAAAAACATTCAGTACTTC; CDR3 protein: CASSLDLAGGSKNIQYF